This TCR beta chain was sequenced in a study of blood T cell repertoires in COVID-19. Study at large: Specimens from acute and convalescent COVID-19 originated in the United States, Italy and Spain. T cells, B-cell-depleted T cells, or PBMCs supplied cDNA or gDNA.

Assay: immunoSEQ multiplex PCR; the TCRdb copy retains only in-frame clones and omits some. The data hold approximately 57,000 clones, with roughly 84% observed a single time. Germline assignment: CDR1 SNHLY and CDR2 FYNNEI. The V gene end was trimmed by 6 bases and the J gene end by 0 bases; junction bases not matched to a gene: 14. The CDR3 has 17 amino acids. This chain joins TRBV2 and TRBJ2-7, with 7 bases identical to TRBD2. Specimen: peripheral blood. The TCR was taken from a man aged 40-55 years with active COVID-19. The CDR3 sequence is CASSPVVAGTYSYEQYF. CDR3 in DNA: TGTGCCAGCAGCCCAGTAGTAGCGGGTACTTACTCCTACGAGCAGTACTTC.